Described below is a single T cell receptor (beta chain) sequence and its context. The data derive from a study of T cell changes during pregnancy in multiple sclerosis. This CDR3 spans 16 amino acids. Germline-derived CDR1 and CDR2 are WNHNN and SYGVQD (reference sequence). The ends lost 6 bases at V and 0 bases at J; junction bases unmatched: 8. Only in-frame clones appear in the TCRdb table, and some are missing; sequencing was by immunoSEQ multiplex PCR. The table lists just over 40,000 clones, over 75% of them singletons. The TCR sequence derives from a female donor in good health, enrolled as a control in a pregnancy study. The genes are TRBV10-1 and TRBJ1-3; 7 nucleotides agree with TRBD1. The input for sequencing was peripheral blood, taken in the first trimester of pregnancy. The CDR3 sequence is CASSRDSITSGNTIYF. The DNA of the CDR3 is TGCGCCAGCAGCCGGGACAGTATTACCTCTGGAAACACCATATATTTT.